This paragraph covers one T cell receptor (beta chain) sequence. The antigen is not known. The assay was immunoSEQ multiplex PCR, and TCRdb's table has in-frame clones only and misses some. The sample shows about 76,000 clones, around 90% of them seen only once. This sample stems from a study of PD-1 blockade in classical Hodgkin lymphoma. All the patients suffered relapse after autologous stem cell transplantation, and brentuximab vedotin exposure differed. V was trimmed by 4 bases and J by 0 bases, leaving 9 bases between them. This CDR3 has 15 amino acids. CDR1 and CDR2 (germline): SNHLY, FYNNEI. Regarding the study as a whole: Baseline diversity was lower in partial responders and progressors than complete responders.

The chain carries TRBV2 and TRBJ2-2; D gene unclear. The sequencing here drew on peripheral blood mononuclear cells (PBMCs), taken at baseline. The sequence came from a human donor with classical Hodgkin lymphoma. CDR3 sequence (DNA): TGTGCCAGCAGTGGGTTGGCAGCGAACACCGGGGAGCTGTTTTTT. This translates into CASSGLAANTGELFF.